The 11 T cell receptor beta chains below all came from one sample that was sequenced in a study of blood T cell repertoires in COVID-19. Assay used: immunoSEQ multiplex PCR; TCRdb lists only in-frame clones, some missing. The repertoire has 150,000 or so clones, 80% of them found once; the top ten carry roughly 13%. Sequencing input: peripheral blood. These TCRs come from a man aged 60 to 75 with active or convalescent COVID-19.

The chain uses TRBV25-1 and TRBJ2-1, with TRBD2 identical over 15 bases. Per the germline V gene, CDR1 is MGHDK and CDR2 is SYGVNS. V lost 2 bases and J lost 5; bases outside the gene matches: 7. The CDR3 runs 18 residues. DNA of the CDR3: TGTGCCAGCAGTGAAGGCCCCGGGACTAGCGGGAGGAACAATGAGCAGTTCTTC. Its translation is CASSEGPGTSGRNNEQFF.

The chain uses TRBV6-5 and TRBJ2-1; 12 bases match TRBD2. The length of the CDR3 is 15 residues. The germline V gene has CDR1 MNHEY and CDR2 SVGAGI. The V and J ends lost 6 bases and 4 bases, in that order; junction bases with no gene match: 4. The CDR3 reads CASRPGLAGYNEQFF. In DNA, the CDR3 is TGTGCCAGCAGACCCGGACTAGCGGGATACAATGAGCAGTTCTTC.

V is TRBV27 and J is TRBJ2-2; tentatively, D is TRBD1 (6 bases). V lost 3 bases to trimming and J lost 5 bases, with 10 bases between them. The CDR3 consists of 14 residues. In germline, CDR1 is MNHEY, CDR2 SMNVEV (reference sequence). The CDR3 region has the DNA TGTGCCAGCAGTTTCCGGACAGATACCGGGGAGCTGTTTTTT. This codes for CASSFRTDTGELFF.

The table lists this clone with a few counts. The rearrangement joins TRBV10-3 to TRBJ1-2, with 8 bases matching TRBD1. After removal of 3 bases from V and 7 bases from J, the junction contained 7 bases not matched to a gene. Germline CDR1 and CDR2: ENHRY and SYGVKD. This CDR3 comprises 14 residues. The CDR3 region is CAISDSGTGRGYTF. As DNA, the CDR3 is TGTGCCATCAGTGACTCGGGGACAGGCCGTGGCTACACCTTC.

This chain connects TRBV7-3 to TRBJ2-3; 7 nucleotides align to TRBD2. The V segment lost 2 bases and the J segment 0 bases; nucleotides outside the gene matches: 5. The CDR3 consists of 16 residues. In germline, CDR1 is SGHTA, CDR2 FQGTGA. CDR3 region: CASSLFGGGSTDTQYF. The CDR3 coding sequence is TGTGCCAGCAGCTTATTCGGGGGAGGGAGCACAGATACGCAGTATTTT.

This clone appeared once. This chain joins TRBV2 and TRBJ2-5; 10 bases map to TRBD2. J lost 4 bases, V lost 5 bases, and 10 bases had no gene match. The CDR3 contains 16 residues. In germline, CDR1 is SNHLY, CDR2 FYNNEI. CDR3 coding DNA: TGTGCCAGCAGTCCTCAAGCGGGAGGGCCGGGAGAGACCCAGTACTTC. It codes for CASSPQAGGPGETQYF.

This clone has just one count. The chain uses TRBV11-2 and TRBJ1-1; D is ambiguous. Germline loops: CDR1 SGHAT, CDR2 FQNNGV. This CDR3 spans 14 amino acids. Trimming took 3 bases from V and 3 from J, leaving 11 bases between them. CDR3 loop: CASSLGPGYTEAFF. The CDR3 DNA is TGTGCCAGCAGCTTGGGCCCCGGTTACACTGAAGCTTTCTTT.

The rearrangement joins TRBV4-1 to TRBJ2-1, with 8 bases matching TRBD2. The length of the CDR3 is 17 residues. V shed 0 bases and J 2 bases; nucleotides not matched to a gene: 6. The germline V gene encodes CDR1 MGHRA and CDR2 YSYEKL. The CDR3 is CASSQDHSGRAYNEQFF. The CDR3 bases are TGCGCCAGCAGCCAAGATCATTCCGGGAGGGCCTACAATGAGCAGTTCTTC.

The V and J genes are TRBV29-1 and TRBJ2-5; D might be TRBD2 (6 bases). Germline values: CDR1 SQVTM, CDR2 ANQGSEA. The CDR3 extends over 14 amino acids. Trimming left V 6 bases short and J 5 bases short, with 19 bases between. CDR3: CSVSGGRMGETQYF. CDR3 nucleotides: TGCAGCGTCAGCGGAGGGCGAATGGGGGAGACCCAGTACTTC.

The chain carries TRBV19 and TRBJ2-1, with a possible D match to TRBD2 (5 bases). Germline V CDR1 and CDR2: LNHDA, SQIVND (reference sequence). This CDR3 comprises 11 residues. The CDR3 sequence: CASDGNNEQFF. The CDR3 DNA is TGTGCTTCGGACGGGAACAATGAGCAGTTCTTC.

The chain uses TRBV25-1 and TRBJ1-1; D is ambiguous. From germline, CDR1 is MGHDK and CDR2 SYGVNS. Trimming cost V 0 bases and J 0 bases, with 8 bases left between them. This CDR3 has 15 amino acids. CDR3 sequence: CASSEYRAMNTEAFF. The CDR3, as DNA: TGTGCCAGCAGTGAATATCGCGCGATGAACACTGAAGCTTTCTTT.